Each of the 10 T cell receptor beta chains below was sequenced from the same sample in a study of beta chain features in type 1 diabetes. Investigators reverse transcribed all isolated RNA, so they sequenced expressed TCRB transcripts. Clones were sequenced by immunoSEQ multiplex PCR, and TCRdb holds only the in-frame ones, with some missing. The repertoire holds roughly 400,000 clones, with roughly 15% as singletons. Sequenced input: naive CD4+ T cells from blood. All receptors derive from a woman between 18 and 30 years old in good health.

The chain is built from TRBV7-2 and TRBJ2-1; D might be TRBD1 (6 bases). This CDR3 region has 16 residues. Between the trimmed V and J ends, which lost 3 bases and 0 bases, there was a span of 12 bases. CDR1 SGHTA and CDR2 FQGNSA come from the germline V gene. The CDR3 here is CASSFMTGSSYNEQFF. The CDR3 nucleotides read TGTGCCAGCAGCTTTATGACAGGTAGCTCCTACAATGAGCAGTTCTTC.

J is TRBJ2-7 and V is TRBV4-2, with 13 bases identical to TRBD2. In germline, CDR1 is LGHNA, CDR2 YNFKEQ. This CDR3 comprises 18 residues. Trimming cost V 4 bases and J 6 bases; bases outside gene matches: 15. CDR3 amino acids: CASSPRTSGSAYMGEQYF. CDR3 coding DNA: TGTGCCAGCAGCCCTCGGACTAGCGGGAGTGCTTATATGGGCGAGCAGTACTTC.

This chain links TRBV19 with TRBJ2-7, with unresolved D. This CDR3 has 11 residues. Germline CDR1 and CDR2: LNHDA and SQIVND (reference sequence). The V gene lost 5 bases and the J gene lost 3 bases, with 5 bases spanning the gap. CDR3 in amino acids: CASSHNYEQYF. DNA for the CDR3: TGTGCCAGTAGTCACAACTACGAGCAGTACTTC.

The gene calls are TRBV7-9 and TRBJ2-7; 10 positions match TRBD1. The CDR3 consists of 14 residues. After removal of 5 bases from V and 3 bases from J, the junction contained 4 bases not matched to a gene. Germline assignment: CDR1 SEHNR and CDR2 FQNEAQ (reference sequence). CDR3 sequence reads: CASSAGTGVYEQYF. The CDR3 DNA sequence: TGTGCCAGCAGCGCCGGGACAGGGGTCTACGAGCAGTACTTC.

The DNA of the CDR3 is TGCAGCGTTGACAGGACAGGGCTTGGCTACACCTTC. Amino acids: CSVDRTGLGYTF. V and J are TRBV29-1 and TRBJ1-2; 8 nucleotides agree with TRBD1. Germline CDR1 reads SQVTM; CDR2 reads ANQGSEA. The CDR3 length is 12 residues. V was clipped by 3 bases and J by 7 bases; unmatched bases: 4. Using reference TRBV29-1 and TRBJ1-2 for the parts outside the CDR3, the full variable domain is SAVISQKPSRDICQRGTSLTIQCQVDSQVTMMFWYRQQPGQSLTLIATANQGSEATYESGFVIDKFPISRPNLTFSTLTVSNMSPEDSSIYLCSVDRTGLGYTFGSGTRLTVV.

The chain uses TRBV28 and TRBJ2-7, with 9 positions matching TRBD1. Germline V CDR1 and CDR2: MDHEN, SYDVKM. CDR3 length: 15 amino acids. Germline trimming cut 4 bases from V and 4 bases from J; bases unmatched to any gene: 8. The DNA of the CDR3 is TGTGCCAGCAGTTCTCTCGGGACAGGGTCTTACGAGCAGTACTTC. Its protein is CASSSLGTGSYEQYF.

There are a few counts of this clone. This sequence joins TRBV10-3 and TRBJ1-5; no clear D. Germline loops: CDR1 ENHRY, CDR2 SYGVKD. The CDR3 totals 14 residues. The V gene lost 4 bases and the J gene lost 1 base, with 8 bases spanning the gap. The DNA of the CDR3 is TGTGCCATCAGTGTTTCGGGGAGCAATCAGCCCCAGCATTTT. Residues: CAISVSGSNQPQHF.

The sample holds a few counts of this clone. The chain joins TRBV11-2 to TRBJ2-1; tentatively, D is TRBD1 (6 bases). V lost 3 bases and J 4 bases, leaving 13 bases between the germline ends. CDR3 length: 15 amino acids. CDR1 and CDR2 from the germline V gene are SGHAT and FQNNGV. This CDR3 is CASSFWTVKYNEQFF. The CDR3 DNA sequence: TGTGCCAGCAGCTTCTGGACAGTGAAGTACAATGAGCAGTTCTTC.

The V gene is TRBV4-2, the J gene TRBJ2-3; D is undetermined. The germline V and J ends were trimmed by 2 bases and 0 bases, with 3 bases remaining between them. The germline CDR1 and CDR2 sequences are LGHNA and YNFKEQ. The CDR3 totals 13 residues. CDR3 protein: CASSQPSTDTQYF. CDR3 nucleotides: TGTGCCAGCAGCCAACCGAGCACAGATACGCAGTATTTT.

The chain recombines TRBV7-9 with TRBJ1-5; D remains unclear. This CDR3 has 14 residues. Trimming cost V 3 bases and J 7 bases, with 13 bases left between them. Germline V CDR1 and CDR2: SEHNR, FQNEAQ (reference sequence). Here the CDR3 reads CASSFWSSIQPQHF. DNA for the CDR3: TGTGCCAGCAGCTTCTGGAGTTCGATACAGCCCCAGCATTTT.